This TCR beta chain was recorded in a study of blood T cell repertoires in COVID-19. This table comes from immunoSEQ multiplex PCR, and its TCRdb copy is limited to in-frame clones, with some not included. The sample lists approximately 180,000 clones; approximately 85% were seen once. Trimming removed 4 bases at V and 3 bases at J, with 7 bases between. The CDR3 has 13 amino acids. The rearrangement uses TRBV12-3 or TRBV12-4 and TRBJ1-3; D not resolved. Sequenced sample: peripheral blood. This sequence was found in a woman of 80 years or more with acute or convalescent COVID-19. The CDR3 DNA follows: TGTGCCAGCAGTTACAGAGATGGAAACACCATATATTTT. Residues: CASSYRDGNTIYF.